This T cell receptor (beta chain) was recorded in a study of blood T cell repertoires in COVID-19. At the level of the study: Acute and convalescent COVID-19 specimens originated in the United States, Italy and Spain. T cells, B-cell-depleted T cells, or PBMCs provided the cDNA or gDNA that served as material.

Data came from immunoSEQ multiplex PCR; TCRdb stores just in-frame clones and leaves some out. The sample has some 120,000 clones, around 87% seen once. CDR3 size: 12 residues. The V gene end was trimmed by 5 bases and the J gene end by 6 bases; junction bases not matched to a gene: 2. In germline, CDR1 is SQVTM, CDR2 ANQGSEA. Sequenced material: peripheral blood. The source is a man in his 70s with active or convalescent COVID-19. The chain combines TRBV29-1 with TRBJ2-7; TRBD2 agrees at 12 bases. Here the CDR3 reads CSVRTSGAEQYF. Written as DNA, the CDR3 is TGCAGCGTTAGGACTAGCGGGGCCGAGCAGTACTTC.